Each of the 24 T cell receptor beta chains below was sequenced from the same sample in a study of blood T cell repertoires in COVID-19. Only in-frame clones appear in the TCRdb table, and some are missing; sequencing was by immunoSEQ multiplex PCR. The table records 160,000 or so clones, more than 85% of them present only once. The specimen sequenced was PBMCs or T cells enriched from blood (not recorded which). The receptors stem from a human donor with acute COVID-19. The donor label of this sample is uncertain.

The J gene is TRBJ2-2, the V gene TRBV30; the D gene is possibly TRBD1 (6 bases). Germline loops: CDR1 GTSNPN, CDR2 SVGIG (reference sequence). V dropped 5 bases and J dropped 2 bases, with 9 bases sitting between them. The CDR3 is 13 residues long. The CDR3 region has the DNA TGTGCCTGGGGACAGTCTAACACCGGGGAGCTGTTTTTT. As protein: CAWGQSNTGELFF.

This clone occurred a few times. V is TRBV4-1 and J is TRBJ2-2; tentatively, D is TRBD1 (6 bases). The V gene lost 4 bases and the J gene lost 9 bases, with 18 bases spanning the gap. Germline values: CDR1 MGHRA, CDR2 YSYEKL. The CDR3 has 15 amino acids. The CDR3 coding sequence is TGCGCCAGCAGCCCCCAACAGGGTTTAACCTGGGAGCTGTTTTTT. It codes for CASSPQQGLTWELFF.

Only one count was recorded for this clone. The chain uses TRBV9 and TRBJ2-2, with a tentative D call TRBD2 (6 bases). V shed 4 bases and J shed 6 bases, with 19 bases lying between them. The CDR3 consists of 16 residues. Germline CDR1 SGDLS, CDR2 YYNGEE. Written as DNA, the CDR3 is TGTGCCAGCAGCTCCCGGGGTAGCGGCGAATCCGGGGAGCTGTTTTTT. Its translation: CASSSRGSGESGELFF.

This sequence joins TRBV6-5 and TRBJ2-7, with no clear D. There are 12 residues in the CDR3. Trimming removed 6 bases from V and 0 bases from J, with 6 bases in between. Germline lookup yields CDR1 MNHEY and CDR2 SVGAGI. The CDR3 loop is CASSPFSYEQYF. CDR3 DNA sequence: TGTGCCAGCAGCCCATTCTCCTACGAGCAGTACTTC.

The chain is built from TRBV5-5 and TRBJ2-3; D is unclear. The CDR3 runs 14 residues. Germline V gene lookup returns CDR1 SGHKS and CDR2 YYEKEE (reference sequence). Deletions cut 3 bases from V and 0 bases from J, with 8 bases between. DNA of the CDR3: TGTGCCAGCAGCTCATTCACTAGCACAGATACGCAGTATTTT. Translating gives CASSSFTSTDTQYF.

Written as DNA, the CDR3 is TGTGCCAAGGCGGGGAACGGGCAAGAGACCCAGTACTTC. Amino acids: CAKAGNGQETQYF. The chain links TRBV19 to TRBJ2-5; a possible D gene is TRBD2 (6 bases). V lost 10 bases and J 2 bases, leaving 14 bases between the germline ends. This CDR3 is 13 amino acids long. Germline values: CDR1 LNHDA, CDR2 SQIVND (reference sequence).

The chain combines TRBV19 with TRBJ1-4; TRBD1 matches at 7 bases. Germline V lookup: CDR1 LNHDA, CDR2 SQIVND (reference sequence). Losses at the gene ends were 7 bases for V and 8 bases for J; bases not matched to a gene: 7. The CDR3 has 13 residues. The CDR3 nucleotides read TGTGCCAGTACGGGCACAGGGGACGAAAAACTGTTTTTT. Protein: CASTGTGDEKLFF. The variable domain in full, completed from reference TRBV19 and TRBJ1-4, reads DGGITQSPKYLFRKEGQNVTLSCEQNLNHDAMYWYRQDPGQGLRLIYYSQIVNDFQKGDIAEGYSVSREKKESFPLTVTSAQKNPTAFYLCASTGTGDEKLFFGSGTQLSVL.

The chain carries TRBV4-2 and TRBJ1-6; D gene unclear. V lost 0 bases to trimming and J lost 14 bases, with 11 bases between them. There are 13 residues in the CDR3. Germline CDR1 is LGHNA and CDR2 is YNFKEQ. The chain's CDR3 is CASSQDRESSLHF. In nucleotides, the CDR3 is TGTGCCAGCAGCCAAGATCGGGAAAGCTCCCTCCACTTT.

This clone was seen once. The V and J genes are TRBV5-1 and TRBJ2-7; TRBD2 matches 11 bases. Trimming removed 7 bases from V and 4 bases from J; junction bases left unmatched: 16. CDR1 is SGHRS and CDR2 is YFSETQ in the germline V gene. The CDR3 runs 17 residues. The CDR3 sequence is CASATKPPTSGDYEQYF. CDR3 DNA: TGCGCCAGCGCTACAAAACCGCCGACTAGCGGGGATTACGAGCAGTACTTC.

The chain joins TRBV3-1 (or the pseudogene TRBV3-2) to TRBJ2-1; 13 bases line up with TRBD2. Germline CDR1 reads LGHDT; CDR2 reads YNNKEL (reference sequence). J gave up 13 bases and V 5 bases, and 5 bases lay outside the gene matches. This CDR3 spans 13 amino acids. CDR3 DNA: TGTGCCAGCAGCTTCGGGACTAGCGGGGACCAGTTCTTC. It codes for CASSFGTSGDQFF.

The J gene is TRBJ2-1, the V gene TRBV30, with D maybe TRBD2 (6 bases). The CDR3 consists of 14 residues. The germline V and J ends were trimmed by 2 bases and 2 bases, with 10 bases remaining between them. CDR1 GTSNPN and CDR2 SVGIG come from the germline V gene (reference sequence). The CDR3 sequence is CAWSPGGTYNEQFF. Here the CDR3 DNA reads TGTGCCTGGAGTCCTGGGGGGACCTACAATGAGCAGTTCTTC. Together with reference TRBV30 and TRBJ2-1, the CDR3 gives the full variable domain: SQTIHQWPATLVQPVGSPLSLECTVEGTSNPNLYWYRQAAGRGLQLLFYSVGIGQISSEVPQNLSASRPQDRQFILSSKKLLLSDSGFYLCAWSPGGTYNEQFFGPGTRLTVL.

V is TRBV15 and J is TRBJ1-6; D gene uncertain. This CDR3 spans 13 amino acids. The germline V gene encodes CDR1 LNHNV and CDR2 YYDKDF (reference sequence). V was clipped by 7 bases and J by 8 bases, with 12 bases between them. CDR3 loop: CATTARMDSPLHF. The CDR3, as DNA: TGTGCCACCACGGCGAGGATGGATTCACCCCTCCACTTT.

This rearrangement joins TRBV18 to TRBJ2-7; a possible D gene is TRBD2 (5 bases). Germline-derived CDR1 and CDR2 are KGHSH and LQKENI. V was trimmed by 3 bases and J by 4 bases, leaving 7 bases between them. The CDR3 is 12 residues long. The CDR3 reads CASSPDSYEQYF. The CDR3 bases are TGTGCCAGCTCACCGGACTCATACGAGCAGTACTTC.

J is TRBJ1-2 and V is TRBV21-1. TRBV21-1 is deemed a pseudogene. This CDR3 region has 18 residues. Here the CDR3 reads CASSNGEDRTKANYGYTF. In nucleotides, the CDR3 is TGTGCCAGCAGCAACGGGGAGGATCGGACAAAAGCTAACTATGGCTACACCTTC.

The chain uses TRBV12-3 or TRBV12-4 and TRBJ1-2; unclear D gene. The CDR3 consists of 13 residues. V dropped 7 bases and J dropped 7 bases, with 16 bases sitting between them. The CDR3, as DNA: TGTGCCAGCACCACTCAAGTCCGTCTTGGCTACACCTTC. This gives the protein CASTTQVRLGYTF.

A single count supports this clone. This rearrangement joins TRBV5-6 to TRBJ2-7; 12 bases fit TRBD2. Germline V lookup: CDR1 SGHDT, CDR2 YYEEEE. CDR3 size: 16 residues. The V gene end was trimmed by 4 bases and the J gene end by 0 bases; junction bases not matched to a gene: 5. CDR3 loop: CASSLGLAGTSYEQYF. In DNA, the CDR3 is TGTGCCAGCAGCCTAGGACTAGCGGGGACCTCCTACGAGCAGTACTTC.

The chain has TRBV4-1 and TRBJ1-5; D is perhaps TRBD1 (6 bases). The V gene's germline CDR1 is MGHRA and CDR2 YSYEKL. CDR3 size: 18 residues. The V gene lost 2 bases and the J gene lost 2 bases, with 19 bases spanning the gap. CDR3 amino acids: CASSQTRTGGSGNQPQHF. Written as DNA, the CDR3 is TGCGCCAGCAGCCAAACGAGGACGGGGGGCAGCGGCAATCAGCCCCAGCATTTT.

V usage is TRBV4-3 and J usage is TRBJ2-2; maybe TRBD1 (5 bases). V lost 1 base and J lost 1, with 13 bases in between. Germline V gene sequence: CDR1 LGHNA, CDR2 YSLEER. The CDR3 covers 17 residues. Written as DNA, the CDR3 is TGCGCCAGCAGCCAAGGATTCGGCCAGGGGAACACCGGGGAGCTGTTTTTT. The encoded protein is CASSQGFGQGNTGELFF.

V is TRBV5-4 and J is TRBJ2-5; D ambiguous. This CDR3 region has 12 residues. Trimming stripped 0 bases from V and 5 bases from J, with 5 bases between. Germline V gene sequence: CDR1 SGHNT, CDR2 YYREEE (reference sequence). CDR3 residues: CASSLGSETQYF. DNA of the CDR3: TGTGCCAGCAGCTTGGGTAGTGAGACCCAGTACTTC.

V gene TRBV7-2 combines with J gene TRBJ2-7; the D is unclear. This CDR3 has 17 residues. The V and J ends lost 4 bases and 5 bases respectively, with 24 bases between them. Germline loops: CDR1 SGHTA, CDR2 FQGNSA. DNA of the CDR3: TGTGCCAGCAGCTCACCCCACGTGCGAGCAAGAGCTCACGAGCAGTACTTC. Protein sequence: CASSSPHVRARAHEQYF.

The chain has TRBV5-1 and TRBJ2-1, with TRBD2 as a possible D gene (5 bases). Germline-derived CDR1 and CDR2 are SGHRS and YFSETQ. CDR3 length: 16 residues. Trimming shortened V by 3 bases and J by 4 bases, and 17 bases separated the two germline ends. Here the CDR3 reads CASSSGEGRGYNEQFF. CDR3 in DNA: TGCGCCAGCAGCTCTGGAGAGGGAAGAGGGTACAATGAGCAGTTCTTC.

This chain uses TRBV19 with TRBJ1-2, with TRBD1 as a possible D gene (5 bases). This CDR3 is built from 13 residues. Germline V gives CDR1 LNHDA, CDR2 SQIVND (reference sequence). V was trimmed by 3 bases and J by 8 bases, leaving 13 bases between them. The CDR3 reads CASSMAQAGGYTF. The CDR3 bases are TGTGCCAGTAGTATGGCACAGGCCGGCGGCTACACCTTC.

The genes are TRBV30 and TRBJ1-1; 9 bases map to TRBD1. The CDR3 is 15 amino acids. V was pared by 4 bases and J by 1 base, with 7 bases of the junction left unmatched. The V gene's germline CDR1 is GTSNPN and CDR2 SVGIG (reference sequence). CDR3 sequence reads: CAWTGQGFKNTEAFF. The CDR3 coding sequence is TGTGCCTGGACCGGACAGGGGTTTAAGAACACTGAAGCTTTCTTT.

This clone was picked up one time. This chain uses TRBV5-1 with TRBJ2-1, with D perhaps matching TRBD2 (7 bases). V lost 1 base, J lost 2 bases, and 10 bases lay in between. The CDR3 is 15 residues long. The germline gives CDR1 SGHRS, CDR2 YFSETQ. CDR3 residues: CASSLSGGAYNEQFF. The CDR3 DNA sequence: TGCGCCAGCAGCTTGTCGGGGGGCGCCTACAATGAGCAGTTCTTC.